The 32 T cell receptor beta chains in this list originate from one sample, sequenced in a study of cytomegalovirus exposure and HLA in healthy donors. The PCR employed 60 Vbeta primers together with 13 Jbeta primers. Repertoires were generated with immunoSEQ multiplex PCR, while TCRdb's copy carries only in-frame clones and drops some. Its clone listing holds roughly 34,000 clones. Sequencing was performed on PBMCs. These receptors all stem from a middle-aged woman in good health and CMV-seropositive.

The V and J genes are TRBV15 and TRBJ2-1, with a possible D match to TRBD2 (5 bases). Germline V lookup: CDR1 LNHNV, CDR2 YYDKDF (reference sequence). V lost 4 bases and J 10 bases, leaving 14 bases between the germline ends. The CDR3 contains 13 residues. The CDR3: CATSTSYLREQFF. As DNA, the CDR3 is TGTGCCACCAGCACTAGCTACCTTAGGGAGCAGTTCTTC.

This clone ranks as medium-sized (0.01 to 0.1%) in terms of frequency. The chain is built from TRBV7-8 and TRBJ2-1, with a weak D call TRBD2 (7 bases). Between the trimmed V and J ends, which lost 2 bases and 5 bases, there was a span of 22 bases. Germline V gives CDR1 SGHVS, CDR2 FQNEAQ. The CDR3 contains 18 residues. CDR3: CASSLPRGGASYNNEQFF. The CDR3 nucleotides read TGTGCCAGCAGCTTACCCCGTGGGGGGGCCAGTTATAACAATGAGCAGTTCTTC.

This sequence joins TRBV9 and TRBJ2-1; 7 bases align to TRBD2. The J segment lost 0 bases and the V segment lost 4 bases, leaving 4 bases of the junction unmatched. Per the germline V gene, CDR1 is SGDLS and CDR2 is YYNGEE. The CDR3 totals 15 residues. The CDR3 DNA is TGTGCCAGCAGCCGCGGGGGAAGCTCCTACAATGAGCAGTTCTTC. The encoded protein is CASSRGGSSYNEQFF. Full variable domain (outside the CDR3, taken from reference TRBV9 and TRBJ2-1): DSGVTQTPKHLITATGQRVTLRCSPRSGDLSVYWYQQSLDQGLQFLIQYYNGEERAKGNILERFSAQQFPDLHSELNLSSLELGDSALYFCASSRGGSSYNEQFFGPGTRLTVL.

V usage is TRBV5-1 and J usage is TRBJ2-1, with TRBD1 matching over 12 bases. V was pared by 2 bases and J by 7 bases, with 4 bases of the junction left unmatched. From germline, CDR1 is SGHRS and CDR2 YFSETQ. The CDR3 totals 15 residues. The CDR3 nucleotides read TGCGCCAGCAGCTTTGGGGACAGGGGGCGTAATGAGCAGTTCTTC. Amino acid sequence: CASSFGDRGRNEQFF.

The J gene is TRBJ2-1, the V gene TRBV19, with D uncertain. CDR3 length equals 12 residues. The germline V and J ends were trimmed by 3 bases and 6 bases, with 6 bases remaining between them. CDR1 is LNHDA, CDR2 SQIVND, per germline (reference sequence). As DNA, the CDR3 is TGTGCCAGTAGTATTGTCCTCAATGAGCAGTTCTTC. Protein sequence: CASSIVLNEQFF.

The V call is TRBV20-1, the J call TRBJ1-1; no reliable D call. In germline, CDR1 is DFQATT, CDR2 SNEGSKA (reference sequence). There are 11 residues in the CDR3. The ends were cut back, 5 bases at V and 1 base at J, with 5 bases in the middle. The CDR3 region is CSAPQNTEAFF. CDR3 coding DNA: TGCAGTGCTCCCCAGAACACTGAAGCTTTCTTT.

This chain connects TRBV4-1 to TRBJ2-3; maybe TRBD2 (6 bases). CDR3 length: 16 residues. Trimming shortened V by 0 bases and J by 4 bases, and 14 bases separated the two germline ends. Germline CDR1 is MGHRA and CDR2 is YSYEKL. The CDR3 region is CASSQDWGREADTQYF. The CDR3 DNA is TGCGCCAGCAGCCAAGATTGGGGCAGGGAGGCAGATACGCAGTATTTT.

The chain couples TRBV13 to TRBJ1-3; maybe TRBD1 (5 bases). V was cut by 8 bases and J by 8 bases, with 25 bases left in between. CDR1 PRHDT and CDR2 FYEKMQ come from the germline V gene (reference sequence). This CDR3 contains 16 residues. The CDR3 nucleotides are TGTGCCAGCCGCCACAGGACCCGACGACTCGGTGACACCATATATTTT. Translating gives CASRHRTRRLGDTIYF. Supplemented by reference TRBV13 and TRBJ1-3, the full variable domain reads AAGVIQSPRHLIKEKRETATLKCYPIPRHDTVYWYQQGPGQDPQFLISFYEKMQSDKGSIPDRFSAQQFSDYHSELNMSSLELGDSALYFCASRHRTRRLGDTIYFGEGSWLTVV.

J is TRBJ2-1 and V is TRBV6-5; 9 bases line up with TRBD2. The CDR3 runs 16 residues. Per the germline V gene, CDR1 is MNHEY and CDR2 is SVGAGI. J was trimmed by 2 bases and V by 0 bases; bases with no gene match: 2. The CDR3 is CASSYSRLAAYNEQFF. CDR3 nucleotide sequence: TGTGCCAGCAGTTACTCGAGACTAGCGGCCTACAATGAGCAGTTCTTC.

The rearrangement joins TRBV9 to TRBJ1-6, with a possible D match to TRBD1 (5 bases). Germline CDR1 SGDLS, CDR2 YYNGEE. The length of the CDR3 is 17 residues. V dropped 1 base and J dropped 2 bases, with 13 bases sitting between them. The CDR3, as DNA: TGTGCCAGCAGCGTACAGCCAGGGATGACCTATAATTCACCCCTCCACTTT. It is translated as CASSVQPGMTYNSPLHF.

This chain connects TRBV15 to TRBJ1-4; D is undetermined. CDR1 and CDR2 (germline): LNHNV, YYDKDF (reference sequence). V was cut by 0 bases and J by 6 bases, with 8 bases left in between. The CDR3 spans 14 residues. The CDR3, as DNA: TGTGCCACCAGCAGAGATCCCGGAGATGAAAAACTGTTTTTT. Its translation is CATSRDPGDEKLFF.

This chain connects TRBV7-9 to TRBJ2-7; D is perhaps TRBD2 (6 bases). Trimming took off 4 bases at V and 3 bases at J, with 13 bases between the two ends. Per the germline V gene, CDR1 is SEHNR and CDR2 is FQNEAQ (reference sequence). The CDR3 contains 14 residues. CDR3 residues: CASSSGGGLYEQYF. The CDR3 nucleotides are TGTGCCAGCAGCTCCGGGGGTGGTCTCTACGAGCAGTACTTC.

To note about this clone: Other DNA sequences in the sample encode the same CDR3. The rearrangement uses TRBV5-1 and TRBJ2-1; 7 nucleotides line up with TRBD2. After removal of 1 base from V and 4 bases from J, the junction contained 2 bases not matched to a gene. The CDR3 runs to 14 residues. The V gene's germline CDR1 is SGHRS and CDR2 YFSETQ. Here the CDR3 DNA reads TGCGCCAGCAGCTTGTCGGGGGGATACAATGAGCAGTTCTTC. This translates into CASSLSGGYNEQFF.

The J gene is TRBJ2-1, the V gene TRBV9, with 11 bases lining up with TRBD2. V gave up 4 bases and J gave up 3 bases; unmatched junction bases: 12. This CDR3 comprises 18 residues. Per the germline V gene, CDR1 is SGDLS and CDR2 is YYNGEE. CDR3 amino acids: CASSNSLAGGWNYNEQFF. CDR3 DNA: TGTGCCAGCAGCAACTCCTTAGCGGGAGGGTGGAACTACAATGAGCAGTTCTTC.

This rearrangement joins TRBV28 to TRBJ1-5; 7 bases fit TRBD1. The CDR3 loop spans 14 amino acids. Germline V lookup: CDR1 MDHEN, CDR2 SYDVKM. V shed 7 bases, J shed 3 bases, and the junction held 6 bases outside the gene matches. Here the CDR3 DNA reads TGTGCCAGCAAGGTCGACAGGGTCAATCAGCCCCAGCATTTT. Amino acid sequence: CASKVDRVNQPQHF.

This sequence joins TRBV4-3 and TRBJ2-1, with TRBD2 as a possible D gene (6 bases). V lost 0 bases to trimming and J lost 8 bases, with 20 bases between them. CDR1 is LGHNA and CDR2 is YSLEER in the germline V gene. This CDR3 region has 17 residues. The CDR3 region has the DNA TGCGCCAGCAGCCAAGATTTTACTAGCCGCGTTGGCGATGAGCAGTTCTTC. Its protein product is CASSQDFTSRVGDEQFF.

CDR3 sequence (DNA): TGTGCCAGCAGGGGACAGGGGGCGGACGAGCAGTACTTC. The encoded protein is CASRGQGADEQYF. The chain has TRBV6-1 and TRBJ2-7; 12 bases fit TRBD1. The CDR3 totals 13 residues. Germline values: CDR1 MNHNS, CDR2 SASEGT. After removal of 6 bases from V and 5 bases from J, the junction contained 2 bases not matched to a gene.

The CDR3 sequence is CASSYSLAGAETQYF. The CDR3 region has the DNA TGTGCCAGCAGTTACTCTCTAGCGGGAGCGGAGACCCAGTACTTC. The chain recombines TRBV6-6 with TRBJ2-5; TRBD2 matches 10 bases. Per germline, CDR1 MNHNY and CDR2 SVGAGI (reference sequence). The CDR3 is 15 residues long. V shed 0 bases, J shed 5 bases, and the junction held 3 bases outside the gene matches.

This chain uses TRBV6-5 with TRBJ1-2, with 8 bases fitting TRBD1. The CDR3 spans 14 residues. The germline V gene encodes CDR1 MNHEY and CDR2 SVGAGI. Trimming cost V 4 bases and J 8 bases; bases outside gene matches: 9. The DNA of the CDR3 is TGTGCCAGCAGTTTTGGACAGGGAGTCGCGGGCTACACCTTC. Translation gives CASSFGQGVAGYTF.

The chain links TRBV11-1 to TRBJ1-1; D is unclear. CDR3 length: 15 residues. V was trimmed by 1 base and J by 1 base, leaving 10 bases between them. Germline CDR1 reads SGHAT; CDR2 reads FQDESV (reference sequence). The CDR3 spells CASSLGALRNTEAFF. CDR3 DNA sequence: TGTGCCAGCAGCTTAGGGGCCCTGAGGAACACTGAAGCTTTCTTT.

The gene calls are TRBV19 and TRBJ2-7, with 13 bases identical to TRBD2. V shed 2 bases, J shed 9 bases, and the junction held 10 bases outside the gene matches. This CDR3 contains 16 residues. The germline V gene has CDR1 LNHDA and CDR2 SQIVND (reference sequence). The CDR3 spells CASSISGTSGTRWQYF. CDR3 bases: TGTGCCAGTAGTATATCCGGGACTAGCGGGACCAGATGGCAGTACTTC.

The chain carries TRBV28 and TRBJ1-5; 11 nucleotides match TRBD1. This CDR3 spans 14 amino acids. The ends lost 6 bases at V and 4 bases at J; junction bases unmatched: 2. The germline V gene encodes CDR1 MDHEN and CDR2 SYDVKM. In DNA form, the CDR3 reads TGTGCCAGCAGGGGACAGGGGGGGAATCAGCCCCAGCATTTT. This gives the protein CASRGQGGNQPQHF. Full variable domain (remainder filled in from reference TRBV28 and TRBJ1-5): DVKVTQSSRYLVKRTGEKVFLECVQDMDHENMFWYRQDPGLGLRLIYFSYDVKMKEKGDIPEGYSVSREKKERFSLILESASTNQTSMYLCASRGQGGNQPQHFGDGTRLSIL.

The chain employs TRBV5-3 and TRBJ2-7; 11 bases agree with TRBD2. TRBV5-3 is sorted into the ORF group, with uncertain function. V shed 3 bases, J shed 3 bases, and the junction held 8 bases outside the gene matches. CDR3 length: 16 amino acids. The CDR3 sequence: CARSCSSGRRYYEQYF. The CDR3 DNA reads as TGTGCCAGAAGCTGTTCTAGCGGGAGGCGATACTACGAGCAGTACTTC.

The chain is built from TRBV30 and TRBJ2-7; possibly TRBD1 for D (6 bases). Germline lookup yields CDR1 GTSNPN and CDR2 SVGIG (reference sequence). The CDR3 has 12 residues. V lost 2 bases and J 5 bases, leaving 10 bases between the germline ends. In DNA form, the CDR3 reads TGTGCCTGGAGTATAACAGGGAACGAGCAGTACTTC. Amino acids: CAWSITGNEQYF.

The rearrangement uses TRBV7-9 and TRBJ2-7; tentatively, D is TRBD2 (6 bases). V gave up 4 bases and J gave up 7 bases, with 8 bases separating them. CDR3 size: 11 residues. CDR1 and CDR2 (germline): SEHNR, FQNEAQ (reference sequence). The DNA of the CDR3 is TGTGCCAGCAGCTCGGAGGGGGAGCAGTACTTC. This translates into CASSSEGEQYF.

The CDR3 spells CASRPGQGNQPQHF. Written as DNA, the CDR3 is TGTGCCAGCAGGCCGGGACAGGGTAATCAGCCCCAGCATTTT. The chain recombines TRBV27 with TRBJ1-5; 9 bases line up with TRBD1. CDR3 length: 14 amino acids. The V gene end was trimmed by 6 bases and the J gene end by 4 bases; junction bases not matched to a gene: 4. Per the germline V gene, CDR1 is MNHEY and CDR2 is SMNVEV (reference sequence).

The chain joins TRBV7-9 to TRBJ2-2; D gene ambiguous. The CDR3 runs 16 residues. Germline CDR1 SEHNR, CDR2 FQNEAQ (reference sequence). The V and J ends lost 1 base and 2 bases respectively, with 11 bases between them. The CDR3 region is CASSLESTLNTGELFF. CDR3 bases: TGTGCCAGCAGCTTAGAGAGTACGCTCAACACCGGGGAGCTGTTTTTT.

V is TRBV10-3 and J is TRBJ2-2, with D perhaps TRBD1 (6 bases). The CDR3 runs 12 residues. Germline CDR1 and CDR2: ENHRY and SYGVKD. V dropped 7 bases and J dropped 3 bases, with 6 bases sitting between them. CDR3 protein: CAITGDTGELFF. The DNA for the CDR3 is TGTGCCATCACAGGGGACACCGGGGAGCTGTTTTTT.

This chain connects TRBV15 to TRBJ1-1; the D is unclear. Per the germline V gene, CDR1 is LNHNV and CDR2 is YYDKDF (reference sequence). CDR3 length: 15 residues. Trimming cost V 1 base and J 3 bases, with 12 bases left between them. Here the CDR3 DNA reads TGTGCCACCAGCAGAGTGGATCGGGTTTACACTGAAGCTTTCTTT. Translated: CATSRVDRVYTEAFF.

In DNA, the CDR3 is TGTGCCAGCAGTTTACCCAGGGGGCAGGGGATTTACTATGGCTACACCTTC. The encoded protein is CASSLPRGQGIYYGYTF. J is TRBJ1-2 and V is TRBV28; TRBD1 matches at 8 bases. V lost 2 bases and J lost 3; bases outside the gene matches: 11. This CDR3 spans 17 amino acids. The germline gives CDR1 MDHEN, CDR2 SYDVKM.

V gene TRBV2 combines with J gene TRBJ2-7; TRBD2 might be the D (6 bases). The CDR3 is made up of 14 amino acids. Germline CDR1 reads SNHLY; CDR2 reads FYNNEI. Trimming removed 8 bases at V and 0 bases at J, with 14 bases between. The CDR3 sequence: CASRRAGASYEQYF. CDR3 nucleotides: TGTGCCAGCCGGAGAGCGGGCGCCTCCTACGAGCAGTACTTC. The whole variable domain, filled in from reference TRBV2 and TRBJ2-7, reads EPEVTQTPSHQVTQMGQEVILRCVPISNHLYFYWYRQILGQKVEFLVSFYNNEISEKSEIFDDQFSVERPDGSNFTLKIRSTKLEDSAMYFCASRRAGASYEQYFGPGTRLTVT.

The gene calls are TRBV5-5 and TRBJ2-7; possibly TRBD2 for D (6 bases). The length of the CDR3 is 13 residues. Germline V lookup: CDR1 SGHKS, CDR2 YYEKEE (reference sequence). The V gene lost 3 bases and the J gene lost 4 bases, with 11 bases spanning the gap. The CDR3 DNA is TGTGCCAGCAGCTGGAGACTAGGGTACGAGCAGTACTTC. Protein sequence: CASSWRLGYEQYF.